This is a list of T cell receptor beta chains from one sample in a study of blood T cell repertoires in COVID-19. Profiling relied on immunoSEQ multiplex PCR, and the TCRdb table lists in-frame clones only, not all of them. Of about 260,000 clones detected, 88% appear once; the ten largest clones hold about 3%. The sequenced material came from PBMCs or T cells enriched from blood (not recorded which). The receptors were gathered from a woman between 45 and 65 years old who had recovered from COVID-19. The CDR3 runs from the conserved cysteine through the conserved F or W. Fields, in order: V gene, J gene, clone size, D gene, CDR3 protein, CDR3 DNA. D genes are given only for firm matches. Only some rows state a clone size, as once, few, many or a class for expanded clones.

TRBV7-2,TRBJ2-5,-,-,CASSFGGMGETQYF,TGTGCCAGCAGCTTTGGGGGGATGGGAGAGACCCAGTACTTC
TRBV6-5,TRBJ1-5,-,-,CASAEDGNQPQHF,TGTGCCAGCGCCGAGGATGGCAATCAGCCCCAGCATTTT
TRBV30,TRBJ2-7,-,-,CAWRPGGLYEQYF,TGTGCCTGGCGACCTGGCGGATTGTACGAGCAGTACTTC
TRBV7-2,TRBJ2-7,-,TRBD2,CASAKGGSGRDYEQYF,TGTGCCAGCGCCAAGGGTGGGAGCGGGAGGGACTACGAGCAGTACTTC
TRBV5-8,TRBJ1-4,-,-,CASSWGKGGLREKLFF,TGTGCCAGCAGCTGGGGAAAGGGGGGGCTGCGAGAAAAACTGTTTTTT
TRBV6-5,TRBJ1-2,-,TRBD1,CASTEDRGPNYGYTF,TGTGCCAGCACCGAAGACAGGGGGCCTAACTATGGCTACACCTTC
TRBV7-8,TRBJ2-7,-,TRBD2,CASSLGLAESSYEQYF,TGTGCCAGCAGCTTAGGACTAGCGGAGAGCTCCTACGAGCAGTACTTC
TRBV5-4,TRBJ2-2,-,TRBD2,CASSNSGSTGTGELFF,TGTGCCAGCAGCAATAGCGGGAGTACGGGCACCGGGGAGCTGTTTTTT
TRBV7-9,TRBJ1-1,-,-,CASSPRPTGGSEAFF,TGTGCCAGCAGCCCACGGCCAACGGGAGGAAGTGAAGCTTTCTTT
TRBV3-1/TRBV3-2,TRBJ1-1,-,TRBD1,CASSQSGVQGARTEAFF,TGTGCCAGCAGCCAAAGCGGGGTACAGGGGGCGCGGACTGAAGCTTTCTTT
TRBV4-1,TRBJ2-7,-,TRBD2,CASSQRAGGWIEQYF,TGCGCCAGCAGCCAGAGAGCGGGAGGATGGATCGAGCAGTACTTC
TRBV5-6,TRBJ2-1,-,TRBD1,CASRHRGSYNEQFF,TGTGCCAGCAGACACAGGGGGTCCTACAATGAGCAGTTCTTC
TRBV19,TRBJ2-7,few,-,CASRGDTYEQYF,TGTGCCAGTAGAGGGGATACCTACGAGCAGTACTTC
TRBV5-6,TRBJ1-5,few,-,CASSWGGAGGQPQHF,TGTGCCAGCAGCTGGGGAGGGGCGGGCGGTCAGCCCCAGCATTTT
TRBV2,TRBJ1-5,once,TRBD1,CASRTGQGDQPQHF,TGTGCCAGCAGAACGGGACAGGGGGACCAGCCCCAGCATTTT
TRBV6-5,TRBJ1-1,-,-,CASSFDTGPWTEAFF,TGTGCCAGCAGTTTCGATACAGGGCCGTGGACTGAAGCTTTCTTT